This T cell receptor beta chain was captured by sequencing in a study of radiotherapy plus CTLA-4 blockade in lung cancer. The table came from immunoSEQ multiplex PCR; TCRdb's copy has only in-frame clones and leaves some out. This sample carries roughly 77,000 clones, 70% to 80% of them seen once, and the ten largest clones take roughly a tenth. V shed 2 bases, J shed 7 bases, and the junction held 9 bases outside the gene matches. CDR1 SGHRS and CDR2 YFSETQ come from the germline V gene. This CDR3 has 16 amino acids. The chain links TRBV5-1 to TRBJ1-2, with 12 bases identical to TRBD1. The material was peripheral blood, obtained from a patient treated with radiotherapy plus ipilimumab. The sequence came from a human donor with non-small cell lung cancer whose response to radiotherapy plus ipilimumab could not be evaluated. The CDR3 nucleotides read TGCGCCAGCAGCTTTGGGACAGGGGGCGACCTATCTGGCTACACCTTC. This encodes CASSFGTGGDLSGYTF.